This entry features one TCR beta chain sequence. The V and J ends lost 4 bases and 7 bases, in that order; junction bases with no gene match: 11. Germline values: CDR1 SGHVS, CDR2 FNYEAQ. CDR3 size: 15 residues. Generated by immunoSEQ multiplex PCR, the TCRdb table keeps only in-frame clones and is missing some. The sample records about 200,000 clones, about nine tenths being singletons. This sample is drawn from a study of blood T cell repertoires in COVID-19. On the study more broadly: Sources were T cells, B-cell-depleted T cells, or PBMCs; the material itself was cDNA or gDNA.

The sequence derives from a man between 18 and 35 years old with active or convalescent COVID-19. The chain joins TRBV7-6 to TRBJ2-7, with 9 bases fitting TRBD2. What was sequenced was peripheral blood. CDR3 residues: CASSSGLAVVKEQYF. Written as DNA, the CDR3 is TGTGCCAGCAGCTCGGGACTAGCAGTGGTGAAAGAGCAGTACTTC.